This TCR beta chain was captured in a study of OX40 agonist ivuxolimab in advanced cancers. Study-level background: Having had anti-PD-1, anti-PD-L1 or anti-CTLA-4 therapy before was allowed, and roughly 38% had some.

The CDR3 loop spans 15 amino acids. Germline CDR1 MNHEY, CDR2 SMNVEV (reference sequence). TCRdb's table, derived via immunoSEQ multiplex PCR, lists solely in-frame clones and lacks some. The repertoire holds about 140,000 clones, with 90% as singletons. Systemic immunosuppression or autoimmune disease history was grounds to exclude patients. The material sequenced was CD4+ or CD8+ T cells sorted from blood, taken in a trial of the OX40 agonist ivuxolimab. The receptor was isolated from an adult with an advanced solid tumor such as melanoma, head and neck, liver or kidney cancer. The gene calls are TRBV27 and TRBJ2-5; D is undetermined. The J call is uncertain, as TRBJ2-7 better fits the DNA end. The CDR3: CASSPHKGYYYEQYF. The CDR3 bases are TGTGCCAGCAGTCCCCACAAGGGTTACTACTACGAGCAGTACTTC.